The sample holds a few counts of the clone carrying this TCR beta chain. Three pairs of healthy female monozygous twins were the donors. TCRdb reprocessed the 5' RACE reads with MiXCR, giving one entry per CDR3 protein. Among a few hundred thousand distinct CDR3 sequences listed, over 25% were seen once. The record originates from a study of identical twins' blood T cells. This sequence originates from a woman between 18 and 49 years old in good health. Source material: PBMCs.

In nucleotides, the CDR3 is TGCGCCAGCAGCTTACTCTCGGGTATGAACACTGAAGCTTTCTTT. It translates to CASSLLSGMNTEAFF. This chain connects TRBV5-1 to TRBJ1-1; D unresolved. The V end lost 2 bases, the J end lost 0 bases, and 11 bases lay between the germline ends. Per germline, CDR1 SGHRS and CDR2 YFSETQ. This CDR3 contains 15 residues.